One and the same sample provided the 5 T cell receptor beta chains below, sequenced in a study of regulatory T cells in long-lasting Graves disease. Assembly of TCR beta libraries relied on iRepertoire HTBI primers together with Arm-PCR of CDR3 regions. MiXCR was run by TCRdb on the multiplex PCR reads, yielding one entry per CDR3 protein. The data hold roughly 410,000 distinct CDR3 sequences, with approximately 16% observed a single time. Noted time point: newly diagnosed GD, antithyroid drugs for less than 3 months. Extracted RNA from PBMCs served as the source of the TCR library. The same data also went into a second study, on T cells in Graves' hyperthyroidism and ophthalmopathy.

The source was peripheral blood mononuclear cells (PBMCs), collected at new diagnosis, from a patient treated with antithyroid drugs. The receptors were gathered from a woman in her thirties or forties with Graves disease.

This clonotype was observed many times. The chain couples TRBV6-1 to TRBJ2-1; 8 bases are a match to TRBD1. V was pared by 7 bases and J by 1 base, with 3 bases of the junction left unmatched. CDR1 MNHNS and CDR2 SASEGT come from the germline V gene. The CDR3 extends over 14 amino acids. The CDR3 loop is CASTGGASYNEQFF. The CDR3 region has the DNA TGTGCCAGCACAGGGGGCGCATCCTACAATGAGCAGTTCTTC.

This clonotype was observed a handful of times. This chain uses TRBV5-1 with TRBJ1-2, with TRBD1 matching 9 bases. The CDR3 length is 14 residues. J lost 8 bases, V lost 4 bases, and 9 bases had no gene match. The germline V gene encodes CDR1 SGHRS and CDR2 YFSETQ. The CDR3 region is CASSPDRGSGGYTF. The CDR3 DNA sequence: TGCGCCAGCAGCCCCGACAGGGGGAGCGGCGGCTACACCTTC.

This clonotype was counted at least ten times. V gene TRBV27 combines with J gene TRBJ2-5; D may be TRBD1 (6 bases). Trimming cost V 4 bases and J 0 bases, with 24 bases left between them. The CDR3 runs to 19 residues. Looked up from germline, CDR1 is MNHEY and CDR2 is SMNVEV (reference sequence). The CDR3 region is CASSSLAARGSAHQETQYF. For the CDR3, the DNA is TGTGCCAGCAGTTCCCTCGCGGCAAGGGGGAGCGCCCACCAAGAGACCCAGTACTTC.

This clonotype was seen many times. The chain combines TRBV12-3 or TRBV12-4 with TRBJ2-1; D not certain. Trimming removed 4 bases from V and 7 bases from J, with 5 bases in between. The CDR3 has 11 residues. The CDR3, as DNA: TGTGCCAGCAGTTCTTGGAATGAGCAGTTCTTC. This sequence encodes CASSSWNEQFF.

The chain employs TRBV7-9 and TRBJ2-1; the match to TRBD2 covers 10 bases. The V gene end was trimmed by 5 bases and the J gene end by 8 bases; junction bases not matched to a gene: 12. Germline V gene sequence: CDR1 SEHNR, CDR2 FQNEAQ (reference sequence). The CDR3 extends over 16 amino acids. The DNA of the CDR3 is TGTGCCAGCAGCCCCCGATTACTAGCGGGAATCTATGAGCAGTTCTTC. Protein sequence: CASSPRLLAGIYEQFF.